This entry is about one TCR beta chain. Its specificity is not known. Incorporated into the TCR beta cDNA libraries were unique molecular identifiers, which served to reduce PCR and sequencing biases. T cells, roughly 1 to 10 million of them, yielded some 540,000 cDNA molecules. Using its own MiXCR run on the PCR reads, TCRdb lists one record per CDR3 protein. Of some 890,000 distinct CDR3 sequences detected, 53% appear once; the ten largest clones hold roughly 4.4%. The sample comes from a study of post-analysis software for immune sequencing data. Study context: There were relapsing-remitting, secondary progressive and progressive-relapsing multiple sclerosis among the disease courses included.

Findings of the study overall: Strong co-clustering by F measure was seen for same-batch samples. Relative to controls, patients with multiple sclerosis showed significantly lower normalized Chao1 diversity. In patients, TRBV5-6, TRBV5-1 and TRBV20-1 belonged to five TRBV segments found more frequently than in controls.

This CDR3 is 15 amino acids long. CDR1 and CDR2 (germline): SGDLS, YYNGEE. V shed 3 bases and J shed 2 bases, with 14 bases lying between them. The V call is TRBV9, the J call TRBJ1-2; possibly TRBD1 for D (5 bases). The TCR was taken from a girl between 10 and 17 years old with multiple sclerosis. Specimen: blood. CDR3 DNA sequence: TGTGCCAGCAGCGCATCCGGGACTAACAACTATGGCTACACCTTC. Protein product: CASSASGTNNYGYTF.